This T cell receptor beta chain is from a study of T cell responses to AZD1222 COVID-19 vaccine. Study outcomes and limitations: Females outnumbered males among donors, who were mostly white British; clonal diversity was possibly underestimated. Targets within unmutated variant regions were reportedly found for nearly half of spike-specific TCRs. CD4 TCRs associated with vaccination spanned spike, dominating at 160-218 and 743-854. Repertoire sampling occurred only after the peak T cell response.

A remark on this clone: The target antigen is unknown.

TCRdb keeps only in-frame clones here, not all; method: immunoSEQ multiplex PCR. This table has about 120,000 clones, approximately 91% appearing once. Here the sequenced sample was peripheral blood, taken 28 days after the second AZD1222 dose. The receptor was isolated from an adult who received the AZD1222 COVID-19 vaccine.

The CDR3 DNA is TGCGCCAGCATGCTTTGGGCCAGACGCTACGAGCAGTACTTC. Protein sequence: CASMLWARRYEQYF. The gene calls are TRBV23-1 and TRBJ2-7; D unclear. TRBV23-1 is flagged as an ORF with uncertain function. The V end was cut by 7 bases, the J end by 3 bases, with 16 bases between. The CDR3 is 14 amino acids.